This T cell receptor beta chain was sequenced for a study of T cells in Graves' hyperthyroidism and ophthalmopathy. For the study at large: Blood from the periphery was taken at initial diagnosis, before any treatment.

This CDR3 has 16 amino acids. Germline CDR1 ENHRY, CDR2 SYGVKD. V lost 10 bases and J lost 3; bases outside the gene matches: 10. The CDR3 regions of TCR beta were amplified from RNA transcripts. When the TCR CDR3 underwent first-round RT-PCR, the HTBI primer set was used. In TCRdb, the multiplex PCR reads were re-called with MiXCR into one record per CDR3 protein. The sample holds 350,000 to 400,000 distinct CDR3 sequences, around 14% seen once. The source is a woman in her 30s with Graves' hyperthyroidism. J is TRBJ2-6 and V is TRBV10-3; the match to TRBD1 covers 9 bases. Input material: blood. The CDR3 DNA follows: TGTGCCACTGGAGGGACAGGGCTTGGTGGGGCCAACGTCCTGACTTTC. Protein product: CATGGTGLGGANVLTF.